This T cell receptor beta chain was retrieved from a study of cytomegalovirus exposure and HLA in healthy donors. Notes on the study in general: Rare sequences made up most TCRs, while some public TCRs were found in many donors. In vitro assays verified that a few CMV-associated chains recognized CMV antigens specifically. A later analysis showed that HLA-associated TCR beta chains had undergone more clonal expansion than equally common others.

Comment on this clone: The antigen is not known.

This PCR relied on a set of 60 Vbeta primers and 13 Jbeta primers. TCRdb's table, derived via immunoSEQ multiplex PCR, lists solely in-frame clones and lacks some. Seen here are 150,000 to 200,000 clones, approximately 77% observed once, and the top ten hold roughly 3.6%. Germline CDR1 and CDR2: MNHEY and SVGAGI. Trimming cost V 8 bases and J 4 bases; bases outside gene matches: 2. This CDR3 is 11 amino acids long. The rearrangement links TRBV6-5 to TRBJ2-7, with 7 bases matching TRBD1. The sequence came from a man aged 25 to 40 in good health and CMV-seropositive. Sequencing was performed on PBMCs. The CDR3 loop reads CASGQEYEQYF. The CDR3, as DNA: TGTGCCAGCGGACAGGAGTACGAGCAGTACTTC.